The sequence of this T cell receptor beta chain was determined in a study of blood T cell repertoires in COVID-19. Study-wide context: Acute and convalescent COVID-19 samples came from the United States, Italy and Spain.

Each participant's cohort was designated according to participant-reported clinical history. Recovered status in Cohort 3 required two negative PCRs, clearance, or symptom resolution. Germline V lookup: CDR1 SGHDT, CDR2 YYEEEE. V gave up 2 bases and J gave up 3 bases, with 12 bases separating them. The CDR3 contains 15 residues. The data were produced by immunoSEQ multiplex PCR, yet TCRdb's version contains in-frame clones alone and is incomplete. This table has 400,000 to 500,000 clones, roughly 90% appearing once. The sample comprised PBMCs or T cells enriched from blood (not recorded which). J is TRBJ2-1 and V is TRBV5-6, with D maybe TRBD2 (6 bases). The TCR comes from a middle-aged woman who had recovered from COVID-19. CDR3 protein: CASSLTGLHYNEQFF. The CDR3 coding sequence is TGTGCCAGCAGCTTAACGGGACTTCACTACAATGAGCAGTTCTTC.